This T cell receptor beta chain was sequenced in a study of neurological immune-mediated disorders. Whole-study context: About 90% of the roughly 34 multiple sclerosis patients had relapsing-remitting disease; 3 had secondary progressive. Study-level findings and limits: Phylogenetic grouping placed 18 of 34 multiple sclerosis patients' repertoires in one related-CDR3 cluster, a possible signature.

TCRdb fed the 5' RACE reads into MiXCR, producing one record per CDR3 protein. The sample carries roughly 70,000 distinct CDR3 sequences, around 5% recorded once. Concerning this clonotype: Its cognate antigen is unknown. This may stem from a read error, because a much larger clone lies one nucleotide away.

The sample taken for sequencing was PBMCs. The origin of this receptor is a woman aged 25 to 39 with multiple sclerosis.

The CDR3 sequence is CASSLGLTSGWTEQYF. In DNA form, the CDR3 reads TGCGCCAGCAGCTTGGGACTTACTAGCGGGTGGACCGAGCAGTACTTC. V usage is TRBV5-1 and J usage is TRBJ2-7, with 9 bases aligning to TRBD2. The CDR3 is 16 amino acids. Germline V lookup: CDR1 SGHRS, CDR2 YFSETQ. J was trimmed by 6 bases and V by 0 bases; bases with no gene match: 10. Together with reference TRBV5-1 and TRBJ2-7, the CDR3 gives the full variable domain: KAGVTQTPRYLIKTRGQQVTLSCSPISGHRSVSWYQQTPGQGLQFLFEYFSETQRNKGNFPGRFSGRQFSNSRSEMNVSTLELGDSALYLCASSLGLTSGWTEQYFGPGTRLTVT.